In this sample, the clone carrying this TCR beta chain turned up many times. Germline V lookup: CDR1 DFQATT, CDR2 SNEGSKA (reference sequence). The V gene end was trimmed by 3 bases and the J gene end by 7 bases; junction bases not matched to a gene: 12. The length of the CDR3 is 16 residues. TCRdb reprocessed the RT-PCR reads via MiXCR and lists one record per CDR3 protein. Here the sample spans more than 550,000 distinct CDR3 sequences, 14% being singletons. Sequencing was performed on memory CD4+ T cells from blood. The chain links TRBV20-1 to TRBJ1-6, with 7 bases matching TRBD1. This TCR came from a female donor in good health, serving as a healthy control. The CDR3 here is CSARGAPGQSNSPLHF. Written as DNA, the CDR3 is TGCAGTGCTAGGGGGGCGCCGGGACAGAGCAATTCACCCCTCCACTTT.